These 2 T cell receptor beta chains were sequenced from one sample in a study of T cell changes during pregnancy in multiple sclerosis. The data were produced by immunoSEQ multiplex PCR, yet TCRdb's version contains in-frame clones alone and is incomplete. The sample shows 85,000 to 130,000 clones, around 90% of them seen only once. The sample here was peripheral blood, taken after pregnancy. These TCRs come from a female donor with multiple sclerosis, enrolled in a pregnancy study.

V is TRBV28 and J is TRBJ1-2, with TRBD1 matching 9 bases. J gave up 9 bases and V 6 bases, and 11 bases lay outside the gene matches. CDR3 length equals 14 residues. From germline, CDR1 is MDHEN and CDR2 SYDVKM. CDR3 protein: CASSSPGDRVRYTF. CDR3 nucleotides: TGTGCCAGCAGCTCACCGGGGGACAGGGTCCGCTACACCTTC.

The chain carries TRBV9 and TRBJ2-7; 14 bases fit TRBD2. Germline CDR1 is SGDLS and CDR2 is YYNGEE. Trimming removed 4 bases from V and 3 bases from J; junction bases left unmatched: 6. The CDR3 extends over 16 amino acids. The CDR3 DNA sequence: TGTGCCAGCAGCACTGGACTAGCGGGAGGAATCTACGAGCAGTACTTC. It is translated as CASSTGLAGGIYEQYF.